Listed below are T cell receptor beta chains from one sample, sequenced in a study of cytomegalovirus exposure and HLA in healthy donors. Profiled with immunoSEQ multiplex PCR; TCRdb holds only in-frame clones, not every one. The data contain about 180,000 clones, more than 80% of them singletons. The sample was PBMCs. The origin of the receptors is a male donor in good health and CMV-seronegative. CDR3s include the opening cysteine and the closing phenylalanine or tryptophan. Fields, in order: J gene, V gene, CDR3 protein.

j_gene: TRBJ1-1; v_gene: TRBV7-8; CDR3aa: CASSLVQASGTEAFF
j_gene: TRBJ1-5; v_gene: TRBV19; CDR3aa: CASRGHRGQGVANQPQHF
j_gene: TRBJ1-3; v_gene: TRBV19; CDR3aa: CASRTRPDRYRSGNTIYF
j_gene: TRBJ2-1; v_gene: TRBV20-1; CDR3aa: CSARKQNEQFF
j_gene: TRBJ2-3; v_gene: TRBV27; CDR3aa: CASSLGGTDTQYF
j_gene: TRBJ1-6; v_gene: TRBV27; CDR3aa: CASSLPEGGLDSPLHF
j_gene: TRBJ2-3; v_gene: TRBV9; CDR3aa: CASSVDGGTTDTQYF
j_gene: TRBJ1-1; v_gene: TRBV5-1; CDR3aa: CASSTRDRLNTEAFF
j_gene: TRBJ2-2; v_gene: TRBV7-8; CDR3aa: CASTFRDRVGTGELFF
j_gene: TRBJ1-2; v_gene: TRBV2; CDR3aa: CASSLSQGAEYGYTF
j_gene: TRBJ2-5; v_gene: TRBV30; CDR3aa: CAWSAAGPGAVETQYF
j_gene: TRBJ1-1; v_gene: TRBV18; CDR3aa: CASSPPVGVGGDTEAFF
j_gene: TRBJ1-4; v_gene: TRBV9; CDR3aa: CASSPGQGNEKLFF
j_gene: TRBJ1-2; v_gene: TRBV9; CDR3aa: CASRQGDGYTF
j_gene: TRBJ1-4; v_gene: TRBV27; CDR3aa: CASSFSTGVGEKLFF
j_gene: TRBJ1-2; v_gene: TRBV4-3; CDR3aa: CASSQGTEADNYGYTF
j_gene: TRBJ1-1; v_gene: TRBV6-1; CDR3aa: CASSDTGDTEAFF
j_gene: TRBJ2-1; v_gene: TRBV7-9; CDR3aa: CASSPGARGANEQFF
j_gene: TRBJ2-5; v_gene: TRBV25-1; CDR3aa: CASSDFIRTGGYETQYF
j_gene: TRBJ2-5; v_gene: TRBV4-2; CDR3aa: CASSQSSWATQYF
j_gene: TRBJ2-7; v_gene: TRBV9; CDR3aa: CASSATGSGEQYF
j_gene: TRBJ1-3; v_gene: TRBV7-8; CDR3aa: CASSPQGPGGNTIYF
j_gene: TRBJ2-5; v_gene: TRBV7-6; CDR3aa: CGSDQIQTQYF
j_gene: TRBJ1-1; v_gene: TRBV27; CDR3aa: CASRSRAQGNTEAFF
j_gene: TRBJ1-1; v_gene: TRBV7-3; CDR3aa: CASPSRGNTEAFF
j_gene: TRBJ1-5; v_gene: TRBV19; CDR3aa: CASSSSDTVSISNQPQHF
j_gene: TRBJ1-2; v_gene: TRBV9; CDR3aa: CASSVGHELYGYTF
j_gene: TRBJ2-5; v_gene: TRBV7-2; CDR3aa: CASSSRTSGGEETQYF
j_gene: TRBJ2-7; v_gene: TRBV18; CDR3aa: CASSPLGGDEQYF
j_gene: TRBJ2-7; v_gene: TRBV6-5; CDR3aa: CASSYLGLAGEQYF
j_gene: TRBJ1-1; v_gene: TRBV18; CDR3aa: CASSLFTIAGQDTEAFF
j_gene: TRBJ2-4; v_gene: TRBV7-9; CDR3aa: CASSLETGAKNIQYF
j_gene: TRBJ2-7; v_gene: TRBV5-7; CDR3aa: CASSLSRVAHEQYF
j_gene: TRBJ1-2; v_gene: TRBV6-1; CDR3aa: CASSIPSGYTF
j_gene: TRBJ2-7; v_gene: TRBV5-6; CDR3aa: CASSLQGSNYEQYF
j_gene: TRBJ2-7; v_gene: TRBV4-2; CDR3aa: CASSQDLGDRGGEQYF
j_gene: TRBJ2-7; v_gene: TRBV6-6; CDR3aa: CASRREGYHEQYF
j_gene: TRBJ2-7; v_gene: TRBV7-2; CDR3aa: CASSIRTSGDYEQYF
j_gene: TRBJ1-2; v_gene: TRBV19; CDR3aa: CASTVQGNYGYTF
j_gene: TRBJ2-7; v_gene: TRBV7-2; CDR3aa: CASSFGQGFVEQYF
j_gene: TRBJ2-7; v_gene: TRBV7-9; CDR3aa: CASSLRTGTAYEQYF
j_gene: TRBJ2-3; v_gene: TRBV27; CDR3aa: CASSLSGGATDTQYF
j_gene: TRBJ2-3; v_gene: TRBV4-2; CDR3aa: CASSQVPSSGEYTDTQYF
j_gene: TRBJ2-7; v_gene: TRBV6-5; CDR3aa: CASSYRLGAAYF
j_gene: TRBJ2-6; v_gene: TRBV15; CDR3aa: CATSRDPGRIGSGANVLTF